This T cell receptor (beta chain) derives from a study of identical twins. No donor was unhealthy or non-Caucasian. Study conclusions and caveats: Twin sharing of out-of-frame TCR alpha was underestimated by models in monozygotic pairs.

The CDR3 sequence is 19 residues long. V was pared by 2 bases and J by 5 bases, with 11 bases of the junction left unmatched. TCRdb redid the calling of the 5' RACE reads with MiXCR, one entry per CDR3 protein. The data show about 200,000 distinct CDR3 sequences, less than 8% seen once. As concerns this clonotype: Its specificity is not known.

The same sample was also studied in work on yellow fever vaccine responses in identical twins.

The TCR comes from a woman under 30 in good health. Sequenced: memory (CD45RO+) T cells sorted from blood. This chain connects TRBV12-3 or TRBV12-4 to TRBJ2-2, with 13 bases matching TRBD2. CDR3 DNA sequence: TGTGCCAGCAGTTTACGCGGGGGACTAGCGGGATGGAGTACCGGGGAGCTGTTTTTT. Translating it yields CASSLRGGLAGWSTGELFF.